This T cell receptor (beta chain) was retrieved from a study of T cell changes during pregnancy in multiple sclerosis. Produced via immunoSEQ multiplex PCR; TCRdb's table is partial and in-frame only. This sample has about 60,000 clones, with 90% to 95% found just once. CDR1 is MNHNY, CDR2 SVGAGI, per germline (reference sequence). This CDR3 has 13 residues. V shed 7 bases and J shed 4 bases, with 11 bases lying between them. This clonotype was obtained from a female donor with multiple sclerosis, enrolled in a pregnancy study. Source: CD4+ T cells from peripheral blood mononuclear cells, taken in the first trimester of pregnancy. This rearrangement joins TRBV6-6 to TRBJ1-5, with D possibly matching TRBD1 (6 bases). The CDR3 spells CASTQTGNQPQHF. CDR3 nucleotides: TGTGCCAGCACCCAGACAGGTAATCAGCCCCAGCATTTT.